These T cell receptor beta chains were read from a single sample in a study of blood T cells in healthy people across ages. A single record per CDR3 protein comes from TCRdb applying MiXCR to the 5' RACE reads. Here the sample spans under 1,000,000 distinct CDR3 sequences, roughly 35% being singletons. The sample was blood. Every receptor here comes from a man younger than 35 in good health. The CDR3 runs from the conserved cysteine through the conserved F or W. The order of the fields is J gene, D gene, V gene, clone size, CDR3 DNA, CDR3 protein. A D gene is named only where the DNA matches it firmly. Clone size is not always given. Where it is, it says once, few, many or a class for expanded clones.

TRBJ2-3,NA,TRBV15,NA,TGTGCCACCAGCAGAGTAAGGGGAGGGGTGACAGGTACGCAGTATTTT,CATSRVRGGVTGTQYF
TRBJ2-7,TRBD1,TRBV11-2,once,TGTGCCAGCAGCTTAGATCGGGTAGAGGGACAGGGGGCGCACGAGCAGTACTTC,CASSLDRVEGQGAHEQYF
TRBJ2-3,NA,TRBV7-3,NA,TGTGCCAGCGGACTTGGGGGTCCTTCGAGGGATACGCAGTATTTT,CASGLGGPSRDTQYF
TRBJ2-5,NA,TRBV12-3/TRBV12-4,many,TGTGCCAGCAGTTCACTCGGACTATCTCAAGAGACCCAGTACTTC,CASSSLGLSQETQYF
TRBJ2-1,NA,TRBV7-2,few,TGTGCCAGCAGCGTAGTCGGGGACAATGAGCAGTTCTTC,CASSVVGDNEQFF
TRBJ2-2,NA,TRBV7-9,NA,TGTGCCAGCAGTCATACCCTGGAGGCCAAATGGAACACCGGGGAGCTGTTTTTT,CASSHTLEAKWNTGELFF
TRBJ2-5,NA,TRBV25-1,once,TGTGCCAGCAGTGATCGAGATCGCGGTGAGCAGTACTTC,CASSDRDRGEQYF
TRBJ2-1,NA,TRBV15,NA,TGTGCCACCAGCAGAGTAGTAGACGTATCCTACAATGAGCAGTTCTTC,CATSRVVDVSYNEQFF
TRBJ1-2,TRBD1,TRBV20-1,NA,TGCAGTGCTAGAAACCGGGACGGACAGGGGGCTAACTATGGCTACACCTTC,CSARNRDGQGANYGYTF
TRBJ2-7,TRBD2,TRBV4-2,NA,TGTGCCAGCAGCCAATTACCTGCAACTAGCGGGGGGGCTTACGAGCAGTACTTC,CASSQLPATSGGAYEQYF
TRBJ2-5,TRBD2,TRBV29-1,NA,TGCAGCGTTGAAAAACGGGGGGGCAATATGGCCCAGTACTTC,CSVEKRGGNMAQYF
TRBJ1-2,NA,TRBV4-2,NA,TGTGCCAGCAGCCAAGATATGCAGGGTAGCTATGGCTACACCTTC,CASSQDMQGSYGYTF
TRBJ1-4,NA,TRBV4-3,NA,TGCGCCAGCAGCCAAGTCGGCGGGTCTAATGAAAAACTGTTTTTT,CASSQVGGSNEKLFF
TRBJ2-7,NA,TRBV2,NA,TGTGCCAGCAGTGAAAAAGTCTTAGGCAATGAGCAGTACTTC,CASSEKVLGNEQYF
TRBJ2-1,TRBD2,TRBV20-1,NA,TGCAGTGCTATACGCCCTAGCGGGAGGGCCGTCAATGAGCAGTTCTTC,CSAIRPSGRAVNEQFF
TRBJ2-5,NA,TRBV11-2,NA,TGTGCCAGCAGCTTAGCTCGGTGGCAAGAGACCCAGTACTTC,CASSLARWQETQYF
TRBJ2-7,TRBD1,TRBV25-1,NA,TGTGCCAGCAGTTACAACAGGGGGCCGTACTCCTACGAGCAGTACTTC,CASSYNRGPYSYEQYF
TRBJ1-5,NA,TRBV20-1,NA,TGCAGTGCCCATGGGGGTGGCAATCAGCCCCAGCATTTT,CSAHGGGNQPQHF
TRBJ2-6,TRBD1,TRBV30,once,TGTGCCTATCGGACAGGGGATCGCTCTGGGGCCAACGTCCTGACTTTC,CAYRTGDRSGANVLTF
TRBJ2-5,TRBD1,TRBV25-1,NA,TGTGCCAGCAGTGAATATTTGCCCGGGACAGGGATGTTCGATGAGCAGTACTTC,CASSEYLPGTGMFDEQYF
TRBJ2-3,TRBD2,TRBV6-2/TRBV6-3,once,TGTGCCAGCAAGTGGGAGACTAGCGGGTCTAGCACAGATACGCAGTATTTT,CASKWETSGSSTDTQYF
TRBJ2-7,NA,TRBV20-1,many,TGCAGTGCTAGTACGGGGGCAGGGGCTTCCTACGAGCAGTACTTC,CSASTGAGASYEQYF
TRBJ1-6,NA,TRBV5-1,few,TGCGCCAGCAGCTTGGTAGGGAGAAGCTCCTATAATTCACCCCTCCACTTT,CASSLVGRSSYNSPLHF
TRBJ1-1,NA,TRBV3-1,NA,TGTGCCAGCAGCCAAGAAGGGCAGTGGGGGTACACTGAAGCTTTCTTT,CASSQEGQWGYTEAFF
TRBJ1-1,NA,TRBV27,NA,TGTGCCAGCAGTTCTATAAGGGGGGAAGCTTTCTTT,CASSSIRGEAFF
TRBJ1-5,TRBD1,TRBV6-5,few,TGTGCCAGCAGTTACCCTACCTCGCCCAGGGGGCAATTAGGCAATCAGCCCCAGCATTTT,CASSYPTSPRGQLGNQPQHF
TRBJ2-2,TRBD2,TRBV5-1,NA,TGCGCCAGCAGCTTGGCGTTGGGACTAGCGGCGAACACCGGGGAGCTGTTTTTT,CASSLALGLAANTGELFF
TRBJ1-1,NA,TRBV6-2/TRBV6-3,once,TGTGCCAGCAGCGATGGGACCTCTCGTAACACTGAAGCTTTCTTT,CASSDGTSRNTEAFF
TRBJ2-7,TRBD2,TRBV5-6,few,TGTGCCAGCAGCTTGTTGGGATCGGGAGGGGCCTACGAGCAGTACTTC,CASSLLGSGGAYEQYF
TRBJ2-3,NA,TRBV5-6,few,TGTGCCAGCAGCGACTACATAGCGCAGGCACCACATAGCACAGATACGCAGTATTTT,CASSDYIAQAPHSTDTQYF
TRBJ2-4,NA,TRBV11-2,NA,TGTGCCAGCAGCTTAGGTCTCAAATACATTCAGTACTTC,CASSLGLKYIQYF
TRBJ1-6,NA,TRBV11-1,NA,TGTGCCAGCAGCCCGGACGGGAGTTATCTCCCCCTCCACTTT,CASSPDGSYLPLHF
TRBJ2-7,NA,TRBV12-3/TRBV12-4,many,TGTGCCAGCAGTAGTGGGACCTACGAGCAGTACTTC,CASSSGTYEQYF
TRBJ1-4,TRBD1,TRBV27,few,TGTGCCAGCAGCTCGGGGACAGGAGAACCAACTAATGAAAAACTGTTTTTT,CASSSGTGEPTNEKLFF
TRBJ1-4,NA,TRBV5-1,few,TGCGCCAGCAGCTTTCCGGACAACGAAAAACTGTTTTTT,CASSFPDNEKLFF
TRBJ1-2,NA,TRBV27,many,TGTGCCAGCAGCCCTGACAGGCACTATGGCTACACCTTC,CASSPDRHYGYTF
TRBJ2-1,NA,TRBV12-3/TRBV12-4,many,TGTGCCAGCAGCGGGATCGGGCTAGTGGGCATCGAGCAGTTCTTC,CASSGIGLVGIEQFF
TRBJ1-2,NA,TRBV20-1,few,TGCAGTGCTAGAGATAACACAGGAAACTATGGCTACACCTTC,CSARDNTGNYGYTF
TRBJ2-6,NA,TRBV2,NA,TGTGTCAGCGAAGTCTCTGGGGCCAACGTCCTGACTTTC,CVSEVSGANVLTF
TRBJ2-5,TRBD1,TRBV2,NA,TGTGCCAGCAGCGGGGACAGGGTCGATCAAGAGACCCAGTACTTC,CASSGDRVDQETQYF
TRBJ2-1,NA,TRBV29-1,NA,TGCGGCGGTGAGCTGGCGGGACCCTCCTACAATGAGCAGTTCTTC,CGGELAGPSYNEQFF
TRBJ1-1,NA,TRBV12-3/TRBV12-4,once,TGTGCCAGCAGTTCAACAGGTCAGGGGGAAGCTTTCTTT,CASSSTGQGEAFF
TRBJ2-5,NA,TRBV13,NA,TGTGCCAGCAGCTTAGGCCGAGGTGCCGATGAGCAGTACTTC,CASSLGRGADEQYF
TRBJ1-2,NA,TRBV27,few,TGTGCCAGCAGTGTAAGTCCGTCAGTTGGCTACACCTTC,CASSVSPSVGYTF
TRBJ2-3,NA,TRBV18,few,TGTGCCAGCTCACCACCCGACGGGGCGCTCGAGAATACGCAGTATTTT,CASSPPDGALENTQYF
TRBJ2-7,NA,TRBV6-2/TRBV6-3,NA,TGTGCCAGCAGTGACTTCGCCGGGCCCTCCTACAATGAGCAGTACTTC,CASSDFAGPSYNEQYF